The source of this TCR beta chain is a study of radiotherapy plus CTLA-4 blockade in lung cancer. A remark on this clone: Its antigen is undetermined.

Sequencing used immunoSEQ multiplex PCR; TCRdb keeps in-frame clones, though not all of them. This table holds fewer than 65,000 clones, roughly three quarters found once. Study observations and caveats: Response was reportedly best predicted by early blood T cell clone dynamics, with interferon-beta. Expansion in blood of tumor-derived TCR clones was seen after radiotherapy plus ipilimumab.

Trimming removed 7 bases from V and 6 bases from J, with 15 bases in between. The CDR3 length is 13 residues. Germline V gene lookup returns CDR1 SNHLY and CDR2 FYNNEI. The rearrangement uses TRBV2 and TRBJ1-1; D is possibly TRBD1 (6 bases). The source is a human donor with non-small cell lung cancer who had a complete response to radiotherapy plus ipilimumab. The source was peripheral blood, collected from a patient treated with radiotherapy plus ipilimumab. The CDR3 region has the DNA TGTGCCAGCACCGAGGGGGGGTACGCTGAAGCTTTCTTT. As protein: CASTEGGYAEAFF.